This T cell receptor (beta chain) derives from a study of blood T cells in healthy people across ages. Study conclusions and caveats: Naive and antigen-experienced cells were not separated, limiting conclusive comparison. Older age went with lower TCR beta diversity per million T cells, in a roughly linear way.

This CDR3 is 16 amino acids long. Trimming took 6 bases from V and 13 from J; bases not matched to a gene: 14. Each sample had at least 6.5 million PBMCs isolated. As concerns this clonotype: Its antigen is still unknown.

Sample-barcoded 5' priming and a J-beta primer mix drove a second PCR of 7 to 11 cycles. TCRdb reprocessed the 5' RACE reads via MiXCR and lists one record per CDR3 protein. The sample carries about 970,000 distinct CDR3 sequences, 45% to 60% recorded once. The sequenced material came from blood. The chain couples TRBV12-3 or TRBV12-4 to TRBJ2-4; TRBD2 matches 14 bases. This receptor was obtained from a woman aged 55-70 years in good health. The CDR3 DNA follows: TGTGCCAGCAGCAGACGACTAGCGGGAGGGGCTCGGGAGCAGTACTTC. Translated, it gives CASSRRLAGGAREQYF.